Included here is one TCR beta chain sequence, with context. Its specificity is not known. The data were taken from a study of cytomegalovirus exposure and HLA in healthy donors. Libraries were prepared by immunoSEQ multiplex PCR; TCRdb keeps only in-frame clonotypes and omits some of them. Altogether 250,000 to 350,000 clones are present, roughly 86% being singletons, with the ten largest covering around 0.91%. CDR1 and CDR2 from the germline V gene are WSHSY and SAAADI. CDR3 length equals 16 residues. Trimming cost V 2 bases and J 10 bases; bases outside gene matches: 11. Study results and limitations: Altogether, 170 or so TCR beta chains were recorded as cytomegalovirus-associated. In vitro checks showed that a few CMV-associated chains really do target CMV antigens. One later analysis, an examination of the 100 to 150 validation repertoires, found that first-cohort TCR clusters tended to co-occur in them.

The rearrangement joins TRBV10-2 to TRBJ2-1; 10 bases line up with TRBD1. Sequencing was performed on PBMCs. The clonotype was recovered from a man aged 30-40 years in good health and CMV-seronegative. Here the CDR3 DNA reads TGCGCCAGCAGTGAGAGTTCCGGGACAGGGGTTGGCGAGCAGTTCTTC. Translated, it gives CASSESSGTGVGEQFF.